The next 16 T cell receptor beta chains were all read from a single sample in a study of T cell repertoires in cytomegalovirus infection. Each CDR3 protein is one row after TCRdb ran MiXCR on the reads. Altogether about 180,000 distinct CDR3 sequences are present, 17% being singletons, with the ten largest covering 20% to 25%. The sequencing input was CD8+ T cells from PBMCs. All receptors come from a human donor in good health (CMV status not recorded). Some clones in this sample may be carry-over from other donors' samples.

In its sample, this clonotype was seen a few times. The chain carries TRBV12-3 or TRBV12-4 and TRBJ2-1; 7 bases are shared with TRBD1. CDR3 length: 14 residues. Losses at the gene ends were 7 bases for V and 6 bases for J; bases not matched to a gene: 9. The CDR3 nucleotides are TGTGCCAGCACCCCCGGGACAGCTGGCAATGAGCAGTTCTTC. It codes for CASTPGTAGNEQFF.

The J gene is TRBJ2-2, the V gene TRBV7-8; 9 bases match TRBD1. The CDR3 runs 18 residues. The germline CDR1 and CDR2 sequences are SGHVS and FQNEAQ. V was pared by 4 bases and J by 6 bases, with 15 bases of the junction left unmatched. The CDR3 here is CASSYRDRVVGFPGELFF. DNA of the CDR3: TGTGCCAGCAGCTACCGGGACAGGGTAGTTGGTTTCCCCGGGGAGCTGTTTTTT.

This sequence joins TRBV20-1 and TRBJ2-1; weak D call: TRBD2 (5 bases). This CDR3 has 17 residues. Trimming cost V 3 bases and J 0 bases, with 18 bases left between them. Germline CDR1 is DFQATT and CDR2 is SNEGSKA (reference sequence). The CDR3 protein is CSARTIARRASYNEQFF. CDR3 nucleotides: TGCAGTGCTAGGACCATCGCGCGGCGGGCCTCCTACAATGAGCAGTTCTTC.

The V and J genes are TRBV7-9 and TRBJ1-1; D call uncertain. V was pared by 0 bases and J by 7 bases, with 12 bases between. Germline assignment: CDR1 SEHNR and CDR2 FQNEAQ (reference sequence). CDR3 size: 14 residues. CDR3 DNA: TGTGCCAGCAGCTTAGCGCTTGTGGCAGATGAAGCTTTCTTT. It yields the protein CASSLALVADEAFF.

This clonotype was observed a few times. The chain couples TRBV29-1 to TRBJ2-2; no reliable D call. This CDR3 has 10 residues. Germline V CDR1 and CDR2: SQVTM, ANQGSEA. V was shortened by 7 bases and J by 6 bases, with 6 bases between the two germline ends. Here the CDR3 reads CSARSGELFF. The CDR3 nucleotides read TGCAGCGCCCGTTCCGGGGAGCTGTTTTTT.

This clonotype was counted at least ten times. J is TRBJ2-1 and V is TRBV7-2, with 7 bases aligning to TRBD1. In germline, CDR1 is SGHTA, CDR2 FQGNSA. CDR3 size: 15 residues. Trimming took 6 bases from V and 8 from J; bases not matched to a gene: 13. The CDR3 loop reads CASSFPGQTEDEQFF. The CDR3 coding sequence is TGTGCCAGCAGTTTCCCGGGACAGACTGAAGATGAGCAGTTCTTC.

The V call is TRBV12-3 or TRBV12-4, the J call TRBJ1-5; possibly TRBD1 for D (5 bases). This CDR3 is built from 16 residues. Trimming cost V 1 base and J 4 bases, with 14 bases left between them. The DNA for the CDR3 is TGTGCCAGCAGTTTAGAAGGCAGGGCCTTGAATCAGCCCCAGCATTTT. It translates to CASSLEGRALNQPQHF.

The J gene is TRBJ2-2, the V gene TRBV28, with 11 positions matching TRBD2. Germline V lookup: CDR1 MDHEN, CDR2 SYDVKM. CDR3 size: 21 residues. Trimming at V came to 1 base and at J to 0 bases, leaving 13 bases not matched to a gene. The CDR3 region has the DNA TGTGCCAGCAGTTTATTACTCACCGGGACTAGCGGTCACGCGAACACCGGGGAGCTGTTTTTT. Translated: CASSLLLTGTSGHANTGELFF.

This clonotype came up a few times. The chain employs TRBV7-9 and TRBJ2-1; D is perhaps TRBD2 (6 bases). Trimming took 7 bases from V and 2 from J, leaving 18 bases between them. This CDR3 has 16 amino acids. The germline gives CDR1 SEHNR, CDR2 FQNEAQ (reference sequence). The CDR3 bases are TGTGCCAGCACCTCGATCCTAGGGAGGCCCTACAATGAGCAGTTCTTC. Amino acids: CASTSILGRPYNEQFF.

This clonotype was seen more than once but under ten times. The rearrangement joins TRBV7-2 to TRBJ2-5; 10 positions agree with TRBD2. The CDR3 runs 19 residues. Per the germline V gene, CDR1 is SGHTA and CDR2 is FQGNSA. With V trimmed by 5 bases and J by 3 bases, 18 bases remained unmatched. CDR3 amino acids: CASSPAGESGGARKETQYF. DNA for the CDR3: TGTGCCAGCAGCCCTGCGGGGGAGAGCGGGGGGGCAAGGAAAGAGACCCAGTACTTC.

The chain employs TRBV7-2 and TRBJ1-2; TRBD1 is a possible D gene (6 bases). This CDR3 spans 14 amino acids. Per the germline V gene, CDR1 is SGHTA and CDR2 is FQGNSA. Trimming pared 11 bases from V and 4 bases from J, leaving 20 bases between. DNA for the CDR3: TGTGCCTCCCAGAGGGGGGGCGCGGGCTATGGCTACACCTTC. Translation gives CASQRGGAGYGYTF.

The chain's CDR3 is CASSSGQRFDYGYTF. The CDR3 nucleotides are TGTGCCAGCAGCTCTGGGCAGAGGTTTGACTATGGCTACACCTTC. The chain carries TRBV7-6 and TRBJ1-2; D gene unclear. The ends were cut back, 4 bases at V and 3 bases at J, with 15 bases in the middle. The CDR3 runs 15 residues. Germline assignment: CDR1 SGHVS and CDR2 FNYEAQ.

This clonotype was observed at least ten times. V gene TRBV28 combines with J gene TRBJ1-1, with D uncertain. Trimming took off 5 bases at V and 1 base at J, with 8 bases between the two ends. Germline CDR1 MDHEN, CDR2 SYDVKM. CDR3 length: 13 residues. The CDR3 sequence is CASSLAPNTEAFF. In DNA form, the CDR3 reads TGTGCCAGCAGTCTAGCCCCGAACACTGAAGCTTTCTTT.

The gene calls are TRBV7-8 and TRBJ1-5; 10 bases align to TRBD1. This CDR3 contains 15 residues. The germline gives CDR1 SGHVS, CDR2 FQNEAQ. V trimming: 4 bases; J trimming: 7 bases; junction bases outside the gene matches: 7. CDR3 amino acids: CASSSRTGGVQPQHF. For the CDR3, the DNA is TGTGCCAGCAGCTCCAGGACAGGGGGAGTGCAGCCCCAGCATTTT.

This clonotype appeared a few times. In DNA form, the CDR3 reads TGTGCCTGGAGGCCCCTCGGAGTACTCACCGGGGAGCTGTTTTTT. It specifies CAWRPLGVLTGELFF. The genes are TRBV30 and TRBJ2-2; D call uncertain. The CDR3 extends over 15 amino acids. V lost 3 bases and J 4 bases, leaving 15 bases between the germline ends. CDR1 and CDR2 from the germline V gene are GTSNPN and SVGIG (reference sequence).

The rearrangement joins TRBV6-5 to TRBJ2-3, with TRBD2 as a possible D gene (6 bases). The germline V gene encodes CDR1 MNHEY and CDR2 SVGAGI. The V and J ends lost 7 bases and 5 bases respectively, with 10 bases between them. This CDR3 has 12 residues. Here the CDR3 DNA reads TGTGCCAGCAAGGGACTGGAAGATACGCAGTATTTT. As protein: CASKGLEDTQYF.